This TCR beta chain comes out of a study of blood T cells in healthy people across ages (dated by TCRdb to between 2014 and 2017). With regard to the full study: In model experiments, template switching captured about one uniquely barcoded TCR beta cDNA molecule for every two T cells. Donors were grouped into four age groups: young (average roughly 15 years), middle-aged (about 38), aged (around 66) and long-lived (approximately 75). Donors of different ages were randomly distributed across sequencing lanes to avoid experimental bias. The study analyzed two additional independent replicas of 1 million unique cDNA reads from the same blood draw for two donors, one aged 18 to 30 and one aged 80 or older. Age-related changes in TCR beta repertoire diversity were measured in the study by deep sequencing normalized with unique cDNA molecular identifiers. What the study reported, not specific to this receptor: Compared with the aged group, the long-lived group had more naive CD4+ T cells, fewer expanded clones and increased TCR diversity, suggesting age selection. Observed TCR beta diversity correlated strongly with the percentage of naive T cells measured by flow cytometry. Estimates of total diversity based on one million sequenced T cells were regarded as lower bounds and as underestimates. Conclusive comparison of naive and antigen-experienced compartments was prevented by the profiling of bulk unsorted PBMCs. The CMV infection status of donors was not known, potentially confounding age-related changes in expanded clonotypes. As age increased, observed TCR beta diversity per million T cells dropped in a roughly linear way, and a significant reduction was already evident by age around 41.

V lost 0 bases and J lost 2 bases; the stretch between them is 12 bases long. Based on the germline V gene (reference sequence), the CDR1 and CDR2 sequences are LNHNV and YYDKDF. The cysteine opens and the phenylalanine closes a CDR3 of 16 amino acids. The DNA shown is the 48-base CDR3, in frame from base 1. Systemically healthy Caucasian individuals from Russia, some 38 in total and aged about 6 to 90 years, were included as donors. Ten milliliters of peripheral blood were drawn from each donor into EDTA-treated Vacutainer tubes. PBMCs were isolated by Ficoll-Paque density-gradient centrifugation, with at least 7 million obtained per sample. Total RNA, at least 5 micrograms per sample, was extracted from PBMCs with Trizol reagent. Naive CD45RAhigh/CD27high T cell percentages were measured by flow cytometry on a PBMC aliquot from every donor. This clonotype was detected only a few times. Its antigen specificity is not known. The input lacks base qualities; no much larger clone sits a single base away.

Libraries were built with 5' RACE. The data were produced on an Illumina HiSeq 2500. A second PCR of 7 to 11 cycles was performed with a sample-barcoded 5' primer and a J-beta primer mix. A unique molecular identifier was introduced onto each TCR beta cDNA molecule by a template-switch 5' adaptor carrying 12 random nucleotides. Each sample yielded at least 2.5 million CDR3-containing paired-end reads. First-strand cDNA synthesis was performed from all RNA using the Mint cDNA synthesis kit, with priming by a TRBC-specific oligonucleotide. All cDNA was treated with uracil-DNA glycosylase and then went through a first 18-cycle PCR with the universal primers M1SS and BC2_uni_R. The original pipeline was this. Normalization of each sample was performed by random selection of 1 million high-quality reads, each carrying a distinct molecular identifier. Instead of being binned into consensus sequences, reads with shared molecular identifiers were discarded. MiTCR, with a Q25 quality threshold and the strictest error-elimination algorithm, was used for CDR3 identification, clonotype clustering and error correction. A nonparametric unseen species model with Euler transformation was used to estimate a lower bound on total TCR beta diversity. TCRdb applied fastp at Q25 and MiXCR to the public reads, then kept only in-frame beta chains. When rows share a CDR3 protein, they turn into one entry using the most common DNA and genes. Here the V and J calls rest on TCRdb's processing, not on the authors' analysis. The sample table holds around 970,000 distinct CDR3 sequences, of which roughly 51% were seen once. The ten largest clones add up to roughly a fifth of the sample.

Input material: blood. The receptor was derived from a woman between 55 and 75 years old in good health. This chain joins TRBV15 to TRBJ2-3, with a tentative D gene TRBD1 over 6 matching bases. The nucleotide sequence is TGTGCCACCAGCAGAGATACAGGGATCTCCACAGATACGCAGTATTTT. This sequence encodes CATSRDTGISTDTQYF.